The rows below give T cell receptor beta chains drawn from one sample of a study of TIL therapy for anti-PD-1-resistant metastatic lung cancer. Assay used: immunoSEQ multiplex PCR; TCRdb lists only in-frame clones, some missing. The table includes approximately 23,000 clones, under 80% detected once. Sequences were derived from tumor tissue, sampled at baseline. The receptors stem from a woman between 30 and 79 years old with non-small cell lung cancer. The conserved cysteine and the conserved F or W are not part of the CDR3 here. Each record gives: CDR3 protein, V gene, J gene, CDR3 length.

CDR3 protein: ASSQLAGEWVDTQY
V gene: TRBV4-2
J gene: TRBJ2-3
CDR3 length: 14

CDR3 protein: ASSENRAYEQY
V gene: TRBV10-1
J gene: TRBJ2-7
CDR3 length: 11

CDR3 protein: ASSLLAAPREQY
V gene: TRBV5-5
J gene: TRBJ2-7
CDR3 length: 12

CDR3 protein: ASRPPGQGARWFEPQH
V gene: TRBV19
J gene: TRBJ1-5
CDR3 length: 16

CDR3 protein: ASSYSWGLDSYEQY
V gene: TRBV6-5
J gene: TRBJ2-7
CDR3 length: 14

CDR3 protein: AWSVRGNEQF
V gene: TRBV30
J gene: TRBJ2-1
CDR3 length: 10

CDR3 protein: ASSSYREGEKLF
V gene: TRBV5-4
J gene: TRBJ1-4
CDR3 length: 12

CDR3 protein: ASRPGQGSYEQY
V gene: TRBV19
J gene: TRBJ2-7
CDR3 length: 12

CDR3 protein: ASSFSFLAGNNEQF
V gene: TRBV7-9
J gene: TRBJ2-1
CDR3 length: 14

CDR3 protein: ASSPINSPLH
V gene: TRBV18
J gene: TRBJ1-6
CDR3 length: 10

CDR3 protein: ASSDQTGYYGYT
V gene: TRBV5-5
J gene: TRBJ1-2
CDR3 length: 12

CDR3 protein: ASSYATASSQAF
V gene: TRBV6-5
J gene: TRBJ1-1
CDR3 length: 12

CDR3 protein: ASRAGTGVTYEQY
V gene: TRBV19
J gene: TRBJ2-7
CDR3 length: 13

CDR3 protein: ATGQTGKETQY
V gene: TRBV15
J gene: TRBJ2-5
CDR3 length: 11

CDR3 protein: ASSEIRGGGVRYGYT
V gene: TRBV2
J gene: TRBJ1-2
CDR3 length: 15

CDR3 protein: ASGAGTSKETQY
V gene: TRBV7-8
J gene: TRBJ2-5
CDR3 length: 12

CDR3 protein: ASRQGANTEAF
V gene: TRBV6-6
J gene: TRBJ1-1
CDR3 length: 11

CDR3 protein: ASSVTRVHLNRRSYNEQF
V gene: TRBV2
J gene: TRBJ2-1
CDR3 length: 18

CDR3 protein: ASKAAVSTDTQY
V gene: TRBV28
J gene: TRBJ2-3
CDR3 length: 12

CDR3 protein: ASSPGQAGYEQY
V gene: TRBV27
J gene: TRBJ2-7
CDR3 length: 12

CDR3 protein: ASSQGSGTSYEQY
V gene: TRBV4-2
J gene: TRBJ2-7
CDR3 length: 13

CDR3 protein: ASSQEGTGQRPSSYNEQF
V gene: TRBV4-1
J gene: TRBJ2-1
CDR3 length: 18

CDR3 protein: ASSSLGPGNEQF
V gene: TRBV5-4
J gene: TRBJ2-1
CDR3 length: 12

CDR3 protein: ASSLDRSGTGELF
V gene: TRBV7-6
J gene: TRBJ2-2
CDR3 length: 13

CDR3 protein: ASSSRDRVVSRWRVYEQY
V gene: TRBV21-1
J gene: TRBJ2-7
CDR3 length: 18

CDR3 protein: ASSLEGTGGKQPQH
V gene: TRBV7-8
J gene: TRBJ1-5
CDR3 length: 14

CDR3 protein: ASSGALGPTGASYEQY
V gene: TRBV6-1
J gene: TRBJ2-7
CDR3 length: 16

CDR3 protein: ASRGSEELF
V gene: TRBV6-5
J gene: TRBJ2-2
CDR3 length: 9